The source of this TCR beta chain is a study of early T cells in non-severe SARS-CoV-2 infection. Study information: Unsorted whole blood bulk RNA was sequenced, with unpaired chains. Study-wide points: VDJdb matching, biased toward anti-spike CD8 responses, missed private and CD4 specificities.

Molecules of cDNA were individually given unique molecular identifiers that were attached to them. MiXCR, applied by TCRdb to the 5' RACE reads, yields one record per CDR3 protein. There are over 90,000 distinct CDR3 sequences in the sample; 12% occur only once, and approximately 4% lies in the top ten. The germline CDR1 and CDR2 sequences are SEHNR and FQNEAQ (reference sequence). This CDR3 is 16 amino acids long. Trimming took off 5 bases at V and 2 bases at J, with 16 bases between the two ends. This clonotype was found a few times. The antigen is not known. The sequencing used whole blood, collected at baseline. The rearrangement joins TRBV7-9 to TRBJ2-4; weak D call: TRBD1 (6 bases). The sequence was obtained from an adult who was a healthcare worker with PCR-confirmed SARS-CoV-2 infection or an uninfected control (not recorded which). This CDR3 reads CASSHNLGGTKNIQYF. CDR3 nucleotide sequence: TGTGCCAGCAGCCATAATTTAGGGGGAACCAAAAACATTCAGTACTTC. Full variable domain (missing parts from reference TRBV7-9 and TRBJ2-4): DTGVSQNPRHKITKRGQNVTFRCDPISEHNRLYWYRQTLGQGPEFLTYFQNEAQLEKSRLLSDRFSAERPKGSFSTLEIQRTEQGDSAMYLCASSHNLGGTKNIQYFGAGTRLSVL.